This T cell receptor (beta chain) was profiled in a study of blood T cell repertoires in COVID-19. As for the study in general: The study drew acute and convalescent COVID-19 samples from the United States, Italy and Spain. T cells, B-cell-depleted T cells, or PBMCs supplied cDNA or gDNA.

Followed longitudinally, the Seattle patients had been enrolled during active infection. Original handling: Cell counts per sample came from amplifying reference gene primers. TCRdb's copy holds only in-frame clones and misses some; the assay was immunoSEQ multiplex PCR. The DNA gave D and trimming, while V, J and clone size come from that table. The sample has about 240,000 clones; 80% to 90% are singletons. Germline assignment: CDR1 SGDLS and CDR2 YYNGEE. The CDR3 length is 15 residues. V lost 3 bases, J lost 6 bases, and 5 bases stayed unmatched. The receptor's source is a woman aged 80 or over with COVID-19, enrolled during active disease. Source material: peripheral blood. This chain connects TRBV9 to TRBJ2-1; 11 nucleotides line up with TRBD2. In DNA form, the CDR3 reads TGTGCCAGCAGCGACACTAGCGGGGGCCCCAATGAGCAGTTCTTC. Protein product: CASSDTSGGPNEQFF.